Each of the 29 T cell receptor beta chains below was sequenced from the same sample in a study of shared clonotypes between healthy human individuals. Libraries were prepared by immunoSEQ multiplex PCR; TCRdb keeps only in-frame clonotypes and omits some of them. The sample holds roughly 2 million clones; roughly 96% are singletons and the top ten take 0.1% to 0.15%. Source material: naive CD4+ T cells sorted from blood. As to subset: CD45RA+ positively selected. The receptors shown here come from a man between 18 and 35 years old in good health.

The CDR3 region is CASSLPSGSGTDTQYF. CDR3 nucleotides: TGTGCCAGCAGTTTACCTAGCGGGAGTGGCACAGATACGCAGTATTTT. The rearrangement joins TRBV28 to TRBJ2-3, with 10 bases identical to TRBD2. With 2 bases clipped from V and 1 base from J, the junction kept 3 bases outside the gene matches. In germline, CDR1 is MDHEN, CDR2 SYDVKM. This CDR3 region has 16 residues.

The gene calls are TRBV30 and TRBJ2-2; D is unresolved. This CDR3 has 16 amino acids. V gave up 0 bases and J gave up 8 bases, with 19 bases separating them. Germline V CDR1 and CDR2: GTSNPN, SVGIG (reference sequence). CDR3 sequence reads: CAWSVHGVAGMGELFF. CDR3 in DNA: TGTGCCTGGAGTGTACATGGGGTCGCAGGAATGGGGGAGCTGTTTTTT.

Regarding this clone: Other DNA sequences in the sample encode the same CDR3. The chain links TRBV5-4 to TRBJ2-7; D is unclear. With 2 bases removed from V and 0 bases from J, the gap between germline ends came to 6 bases. CDR3 size: 13 residues. Germline V gene lookup returns CDR1 SGHNT and CDR2 YYREEE (reference sequence). CDR3 in amino acids: CASSFSSSYEQYF. CDR3 nucleotides: TGTGCCAGCAGCTTTAGCTCCTCCTACGAGCAGTACTTC.

CDR3 nucleotide sequence: TGCAGCGTTGTAGGGCGTCTTTTCGGCGAGCAGTACTTC. Translating gives CSVVGRLFGEQYF. The gene calls are TRBV29-1 and TRBJ2-7; D is unclear. V lost 4 bases and J 6 bases, leaving 16 bases between the germline ends. Germline V gene lookup returns CDR1 SQVTM and CDR2 ANQGSEA. The CDR3 extends over 13 amino acids.

This chain uses TRBV27 with TRBJ2-5, with 7 bases identical to TRBD1. CDR3 size: 12 residues. Germline CDR1 reads MNHEY; CDR2 reads SMNVEV (reference sequence). V lost 6 bases, J lost 10 bases, and 8 bases stayed unmatched. DNA of the CDR3: TGTGCCAGCAGCCGGCCCACAGGGGTCCAGTACTTC. It is translated as CASSRPTGVQYF.

V is TRBV18 and J is TRBJ1-1; D possibly corresponds to TRBD1 (6 bases). The CDR3 totals 15 residues. V shed 3 bases and J shed 6 bases, with 17 bases lying between them. CDR1 is KGHSH, CDR2 LQKENI, per germline. CDR3 in DNA: TGTGCCAGCTCACCCCCTGCTACAGGGAGGTCTGAAGCTTTCTTT. Residues: CASSPPATGRSEAFF.

CDR3 region: CASSLQAGNVPHEQYF. The CDR3 DNA follows: TGTGCCAGCAGCTTACAGGCGGGTAATGTTCCCCACGAGCAGTACTTC. The chain joins TRBV7-2 to TRBJ2-7, with D possibly matching TRBD2 (5 bases). Trimming took off 2 bases at V and 5 bases at J, with 19 bases between the two ends. The CDR3 spans 16 residues. Germline V gene sequence: CDR1 SGHTA, CDR2 FQGNSA. The complete variable domain, with remaining parts taken from reference TRBV7-2 and TRBJ2-7, reads GAGVSQSPSNKVTEKGKDVELRCDPISGHTALYWYRQSLGQGLEFLIYFQGNSAPDKSGLPSDRFSAERTGGSVSTLTIQRTQQEDSAVYLCASSLQAGNVPHEQYFGPGTRLTVT.

The J gene is TRBJ1-6, the V gene TRBV7-9, with no clear D. CDR3 length: 14 amino acids. Between the trimmed V and J ends, which lost 5 bases and 14 bases, there was a span of 19 bases. Germline V lookup: CDR1 SEHNR, CDR2 FQNEAQ (reference sequence). CDR3 sequence (DNA): TGTGCCAGCAGCAAAGATTCCCAATATCGGGCCCTCCACTTT. Residues: CASSKDSQYRALHF.

The chain employs TRBV5-1 and TRBJ2-7; a possible D gene is TRBD2 (6 bases). CDR3 length equals 12 residues. Looked up from germline, CDR1 is SGHRS and CDR2 is YFSETQ. Trimming left V 5 bases short and J 2 bases short, with 8 bases between. The CDR3 sequence is CASREGPYEQYF. The CDR3 DNA reads TGCGCCAGCAGGGAGGGGCCCTACGAGCAGTACTTC.

The V and J genes are TRBV19 and TRBJ1-1; a weak D match, TRBD1 (6 bases). The V end lost 7 bases, the J end lost 4 bases, and 16 bases lay between the germline ends. The CDR3 is 14 amino acids. Germline lookup yields CDR1 LNHDA and CDR2 SQIVND (reference sequence). The CDR3 sequence: CASKVGGPVTEAFF. CDR3 bases: TGTGCCAGTAAGGTTGGGGGGCCGGTCACTGAAGCTTTCTTT.

J is TRBJ2-7 and V is TRBV6-1; 12 bases match TRBD1. The CDR3 runs to 15 residues. Trimming at V came to 3 bases and at J to 2 bases, leaving 2 bases not matched to a gene. Germline V gene sequence: CDR1 MNHNS, CDR2 SASEGT. The CDR3 DNA reads as TGTGCCAGCAGTGACCGGGACAGGGGGCCCTACGAGCAGTACTTC. Its protein product is CASSDRDRGPYEQYF.

The rearrangement uses TRBV5-1 and TRBJ1-4; 8 nucleotides agree with TRBD1. CDR1 SGHRS and CDR2 YFSETQ come from the germline V gene. This CDR3 is 14 amino acids long. J gave up 7 bases and V 5 bases, and 7 bases lay outside the gene matches. CDR3 sequence: CASSSTGAVEKLFF. CDR3 coding DNA: TGCGCCAGCAGTTCGACAGGGGCTGTTGAAAAACTGTTTTTT.

This chain connects TRBV6-5 to TRBJ2-5; tentative D call: TRBD2 (5 bases). The last part of the DNA fits TRBJ2-7 better; the J call may be wrong. The CDR3 runs to 16 residues. Germline V gene data show CDR1 as MNHEY and CDR2 as SVGAGI. In DNA form, the CDR3 reads TGTGCCAGCAGTTACTCGATGCCTAGCAGGAACTACGAGCAGTACTTC. This sequence encodes CASSYSMPSRNYEQYF.

The chain links TRBV25-1 to TRBJ2-2; 9 positions agree with TRBD1. This CDR3 region has 12 residues. V gave up 2 bases and J gave up 14 bases; unmatched junction bases: 3. The germline V gene has CDR1 MGHDK and CDR2 SYGVNS. As DNA, the CDR3 is TGTGCCAGCAGTGAACCGGACAGGGGTCTGTTTTTT. Translated: CASSEPDRGLFF.

The chain uses TRBV5-4 and TRBJ1-1, with TRBD1 matching 8 bases. Germline V gene data show CDR1 as SGHNT and CDR2 as YYREEE (reference sequence). J was trimmed by 6 bases and V by 3 bases; bases with no gene match: 7. The CDR3 spans 14 residues. This CDR3 is CASSWGQVNPEAFF. CDR3 in DNA: TGTGCCAGCAGCTGGGGACAGGTAAACCCTGAAGCTTTCTTT. Full variable domain (remainder filled in from reference TRBV5-4 and TRBJ1-1): ETGVTQSPTHLIKTRGQQVTLRCSSQSGHNTVSWYQQALGQGPQFIFQYYREEENGRGNFPPRFSGLQFPNYSSELNVNALELDDSALYLCASSWGQVNPEAFFGQGTRLTVV.

The chain recombines TRBV27 with TRBJ2-5; TRBD2 aligns across 11 bases. V gave up 5 bases and J gave up 5 bases; unmatched junction bases: 13. The CDR3 totals 17 residues. Per the germline V gene, CDR1 is MNHEY and CDR2 is SMNVEV (reference sequence). The CDR3 is CASSHYPRLAGWETQYF. CDR3 sequence (DNA): TGTGCCAGCAGTCACTACCCCCGACTAGCGGGGTGGGAGACCCAGTACTTC.

With respect to this clone: The same CDR3 can be traced to other DNA sequences in this sample. This sequence joins TRBV6-6 and TRBJ1-5; tentative D call: TRBD1 (6 bases). The CDR3 length is 15 residues. Looked up from germline, CDR1 is MNHNY and CDR2 is SVGAGI (reference sequence). Trimming left V 5 bases short and J 0 bases short, with 11 bases between. The CDR3, as DNA: TGTGCCAGCAGTACGGACAGCTATAGCAATCAGCCCCAGCATTTT. This translates into CASSTDSYSNQPQHF.

This chain links TRBV28 with TRBJ2-5; TRBD1 aligns across 7 bases. Germline CDR1 reads MDHEN; CDR2 reads SYDVKM. V shed 8 bases, J shed 3 bases, and the junction held 12 bases outside the gene matches. The CDR3 extends over 15 amino acids. The CDR3 DNA reads TGTGCCAGCGGACCGCTCGGGACAGCCAAAGAGACCCAGTACTTC. Its protein is CASGPLGTAKETQYF. The whole variable domain, remainder taken from reference TRBV28 and TRBJ2-5, is DVKVTQSSRYLVKRTGEKVFLECVQDMDHENMFWYRQDPGLGLRLIYFSYDVKMKEKGDIPEGYSVSREKKERFSLILESASTNQTSMYLCASGPLGTAKETQYFGPGTRLLVL.

The chain recombines TRBV7-9 with TRBJ2-5; 7 bases line up with TRBD2. CDR3 length: 15 amino acids. Germline V gene sequence: CDR1 SEHNR, CDR2 FQNEAQ (reference sequence). The V gene end was trimmed by 8 bases and the J gene end by 4 bases; junction bases not matched to a gene: 13. This CDR3 reads CASGVRELHGETQYF. In DNA, the CDR3 is TGTGCCAGCGGGGTGCGGGAGCTCCATGGAGAGACCCAGTACTTC.

V gene TRBV4-1 combines with J gene TRBJ1-4; D gene uncertain. Trimming stripped 1 base from V and 8 bases from J, with 14 bases between. Germline lookup yields CDR1 MGHRA and CDR2 YSYEKL. CDR3 length equals 15 residues. CDR3 region: CASSQGSAAPEKLFF. For the CDR3, the DNA is TGCGCCAGCAGCCAAGGGTCGGCAGCTCCGGAAAAACTGTTTTTT.

V and J are TRBV2 and TRBJ2-1, with D unresolved. The V end lost 0 bases, the J end lost 8 bases, and 8 bases lay between the germline ends. This CDR3 region has 13 residues. Per germline, CDR1 SNHLY and CDR2 FYNNEI. The DNA for the CDR3 is TGTGCCAGCAGTGAAGCGACTCGATATGAGCAGTTCTTC. This codes for CASSEATRYEQFF.

This clone was seen only once. This chain connects TRBV15 to TRBJ2-2; D is possibly TRBD2 (5 bases). Trimming took 0 bases from V and 1 from J, leaving 12 bases between them. From germline, CDR1 is LNHNV and CDR2 YYDKDF (reference sequence). The CDR3 is made up of 17 amino acids. The CDR3 reads CATSRDGSSRNTGELFF. The CDR3 DNA reads as TGTGCCACCAGCAGAGATGGATCTAGCAGGAACACCGGGGAGCTGTTTTTT.

The chain joins TRBV6-5 to TRBJ1-2, with D maybe TRBD1 (5 bases). V lost 6 bases, J lost 2 bases, and 10 bases lay in between. The CDR3 is 13 amino acids. CDR1 is MNHEY and CDR2 is SVGAGI in the germline V gene. CDR3 nucleotides: TGTGCCAGCAGCCGGGGCCGGAACTATGGCTACACCTTC. This gives the protein CASSRGRNYGYTF.

Details on this clone: Other DNA sequences in the sample encode the same CDR3. In DNA, the CDR3 is TGTGCCAGCAGCGTAGGGCCAGCGAACACTGAAGCTTTCTTT. It yields the protein CASSVGPANTEAFF. The chain carries TRBV9 and TRBJ1-1; no firm D call. Between the trimmed V and J ends, which lost 0 bases and 1 base, there was a span of 7 bases. The CDR3 length is 14 residues. Germline-derived CDR1 and CDR2 are SGDLS and YYNGEE.

This chain uses TRBV4-2 with TRBJ1-1; D gene unclear. Germline V lookup: CDR1 LGHNA, CDR2 YNFKEQ. V was clipped by 2 bases and J by 1 base, with 14 bases between them. The CDR3 extends over 16 amino acids. CDR3 coding DNA: TGTGCCAGCAGCCAACATCAGCGGGCCTCGAACACTGAAGCTTTCTTT. Its translation: CASSQHQRASNTEAFF.

The chain employs TRBV7-9 and TRBJ1-6, with 9 bases matching TRBD1. Germline V CDR1 and CDR2: SEHNR, FQNEAQ (reference sequence). This CDR3 region has 17 residues. Trimming took 0 bases from V and 6 from J; bases not matched to a gene: 6. As DNA, the CDR3 is TGTGCCAGCAGCTTAGCGACAGGGGGGGCAACTAATTCACCCCTCCACTTT. This encodes CASSLATGGATNSPLHF.

V usage is TRBV9 and J usage is TRBJ2-3; 8 nucleotides align to TRBD1. Trimming at V came to 3 bases and at J to 0 bases, leaving 6 bases not matched to a gene. Germline assignment: CDR1 SGDLS and CDR2 YYNGEE. This CDR3 is 16 amino acids long. CDR3 sequence (DNA): TGTGCCAGCAGCGCTGACAGGGGTGCTAGCACAGATACGCAGTATTTT. This encodes CASSADRGASTDTQYF.

V gene TRBV4-2 combines with J gene TRBJ2-1, with TRBD2 matching over 13 bases. CDR1 is LGHNA, CDR2 YNFKEQ, per germline. Trimming removed 4 bases from V and 8 bases from J; junction bases left unmatched: 5. The CDR3 contains 15 residues. Written as DNA, the CDR3 is TGTGCCAGCAGCCCAACTAGCGGGAGGGTTCATGAGCAGTTCTTC. Its translation: CASSPTSGRVHEQFF.

The CDR3 nucleotides read TGTGCCAGCAGCATACAGGGTCAAGGCGCAGATACGCAGTATTTT. It encodes CASSIQGQGADTQYF. The rearrangement uses TRBV7-9 and TRBJ2-3, with D possibly being TRBD1 (6 bases). CDR1 SEHNR and CDR2 FQNEAQ come from the germline V gene (reference sequence). Trimming took 5 bases from V and 4 from J, leaving 16 bases between them. The CDR3 has 15 amino acids.